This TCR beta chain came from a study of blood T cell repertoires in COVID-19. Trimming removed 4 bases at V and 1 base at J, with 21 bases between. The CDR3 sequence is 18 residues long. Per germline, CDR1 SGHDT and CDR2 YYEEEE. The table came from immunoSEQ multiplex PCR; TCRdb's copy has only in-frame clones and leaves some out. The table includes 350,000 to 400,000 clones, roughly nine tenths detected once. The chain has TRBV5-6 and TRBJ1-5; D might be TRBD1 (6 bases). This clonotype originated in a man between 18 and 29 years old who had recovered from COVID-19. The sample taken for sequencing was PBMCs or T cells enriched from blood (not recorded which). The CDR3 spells CASSPHVVAGVSNQPQHF. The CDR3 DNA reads TGTGCCAGCAGCCCGCATGTCGTAGCAGGGGTAAGCAATCAGCCCCAGCATTTT. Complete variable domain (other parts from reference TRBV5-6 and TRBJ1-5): DAGVTQSPTHLIKTRGQQVTLRCSPKSGHDTVSWYQQALGQGPQFIFQYYEEEERQRGNFPDRFSGHQFPNYSSELNVNALLLGDSALYLCASSPHVVAGVSNQPQHFGDGTRLSIL.